A single sample is the source of the 14 T cell receptor beta chains below, sequenced in a study of regulatory T cells in long-lasting Graves disease. The time point here: persistent/refractory GD, antithyroid drugs over 5 years with positive TRAb. TCR sequences were obtained from RNA taken from PBMCs. Through Arm-PCR of CDR3 regions and iRepertoire HTBI primers, TCR beta libraries were built. Via MiXCR, TCRdb re-called the multiplex PCR reads, giving one row per CDR3 protein. The table shows some 340,000 distinct CDR3 sequences, with around 23% occurring only once. Sequencing used peripheral blood mononuclear cells (PBMCs), obtained when the disease was refractory, from a patient treated with antithyroid drugs. All receptors come from a middle-aged woman with Graves disease.

This clonotype was found many times. The rearrangement links TRBV2 to TRBJ2-7; D might be TRBD2 (5 bases). From germline, CDR1 is SNHLY and CDR2 FYNNEI. V was cut by 7 bases and J by 4 bases, with 23 bases left in between. This CDR3 is 16 amino acids long. The CDR3 loop is CASTGREWLIRYEQYF. The CDR3 DNA reads as TGTGCCAGCACCGGAAGGGAGTGGTTAATTCGGTACGAGCAGTACTTC.

This clonotype was seen ten or more times. The V and J genes are TRBV28 and TRBJ2-5; TRBD2 matches at 12 bases. The CDR3 has 16 residues. Losses at the gene ends were 5 bases for V and 5 bases for J; bases not matched to a gene: 9. In germline, CDR1 is MDHEN, CDR2 SYDVKM. CDR3 bases: TGTGCCAGCAGTCCGTCTAGCGGGAGGGCCCAGGAGACCCAGTACTTC. Its translation: CASSPSSGRAQETQYF.

The chain carries TRBV7-6 and TRBJ2-7; 8 bases match TRBD2. This CDR3 comprises 14 residues. V gave up 3 bases and J gave up 3 bases; unmatched junction bases: 4. Germline V CDR1 and CDR2: SGHVS, FNYEAQ. This CDR3 is CASSFIREGYEQYF. CDR3 nucleotide sequence: TGTGCCAGCAGCTTTATCCGGGAGGGCTACGAGCAGTACTTC.

Comment on this clonotype: A much more abundant neighbour one base away suggests this may be a read error. The chain employs TRBV2 and TRBJ1-5; D gene ambiguous. The germline V gene encodes CDR1 SNHLY and CDR2 FYNNEI. V lost 5 bases, J lost 2 bases, and 10 bases lay in between. This CDR3 contains 14 residues. In nucleotides, the CDR3 is TGTGCCAGCAGTAACGAGGAGGGCAATCAGCCCCAGCATTTT. Amino acid sequence: CASSNEEGNQPQHF.

This clonotype was picked up a small number of times. The CDR3, as DNA: TGTGCCAGCAGTCCTACCGGAGGGGTTGAAGCTTTCTTT. Translated, it gives CASSPTGGVEAFF. V gene TRBV6-1 combines with J gene TRBJ1-1, with D perhaps matching TRBD1 (5 bases). The V end lost 5 bases, the J end lost 7 bases, and 14 bases lay between the germline ends. The CDR3 runs to 13 residues. Looked up from germline, CDR1 is MNHNS and CDR2 is SASEGT.

The sample holds a few counts of this clonotype. The rearrangement uses TRBV3-1 and TRBJ2-5; TRBD2 matches at 7 bases. After removal of 6 bases from V and 5 bases from J, the junction contained 12 bases not matched to a gene. Looked up from germline, CDR1 is LGHDT and CDR2 is YNNKEL (reference sequence). The CDR3 is made up of 15 amino acids. The DNA of the CDR3 is TGTGCCAGCAGTTCCTCTAGCGGCCCCTGGGAGACCCAGTACTTC. This codes for CASSSSSGPWETQYF.

The chain is built from TRBV29-1 and TRBJ1-1; tentatively, D is TRBD1 (6 bases). With 7 bases removed from V and 4 bases from J, the gap between germline ends came to 16 bases. The germline gives CDR1 SQVTM, CDR2 ANQGSEA. The CDR3 loop spans 13 amino acids. The CDR3 loop reads CSAFQGGGTEAFF. CDR3 bases: TGCAGCGCCTTCCAAGGGGGTGGCACTGAAGCTTTCTTT.

The CDR3 reads CASSAGGLGNTIYF. Here the CDR3 DNA reads TGCGCCAGCAGCGCGGGAGGCCTCGGGAACACCATATATTTT. V and J are TRBV5-1 and TRBJ1-3; unclear D gene. Germline assignment: CDR1 SGHRS and CDR2 YFSETQ. The length of the CDR3 is 14 residues. The V and J ends lost 4 bases and 7 bases respectively, with 15 bases between them.

The chain has TRBV10-3 and TRBJ2-5; TRBD1 is a possible D gene (5 bases). The germline V and J ends were trimmed by 6 bases and 0 bases, with 14 bases remaining between them. The V gene's germline CDR1 is ENHRY and CDR2 SYGVKD. CDR3 length equals 15 residues. The CDR3 bases are TGTGCCATCAGCCCAGACAGTTGGTACCAAGAGACCCAGTACTTC. Protein: CAISPDSWYQETQYF.

This clonotype was seen many times. V and J are TRBV29-1 and TRBJ2-7, with TRBD2 identical over 11 bases. This CDR3 comprises 17 residues. With 6 bases clipped from V and 1 base from J, the junction kept 14 bases outside the gene matches. CDR1 and CDR2 from the germline V gene are SQVTM and ANQGSEA. CDR3 region: CSVAGTSGSWWSYEQYF. The CDR3 nucleotides are TGCAGCGTGGCCGGGACTAGCGGCTCGTGGTGGTCCTACGAGCAGTACTTC.

As concerns this clonotype: The junction shows a germline mismatch at one end, possibly a read error. The genes are TRBV25-1 and TRBJ2-7; 8 bases line up with TRBD1. CDR1 MGHDK and CDR2 SYGVNS come from the germline V gene. The CDR3 totals 17 residues. The DNA for the CDR3 is TGTGCCTGCAGTGACTCCAGGACGGGACAGGCCCCCTACGAGCAGTACTTC. The encoded protein is CACSDSRTGQAPYEQYF.

The chain joins TRBV6-1 to TRBJ2-2, with 7 bases that match TRBD2. Trimming at V came to 6 bases and at J to 0 bases, leaving 4 bases not matched to a gene. Germline-derived CDR1 and CDR2 are MNHNS and SASEGT. The CDR3 length is 15 residues. This chain's CDR3 is CASSIAGSNTGELFF. The CDR3, as DNA: TGTGCCAGCAGCATAGCGGGTTCGAACACCGGGGAGCTGTTTTTT.

Ten or more counts support this clonotype. V gene TRBV28 combines with J gene TRBJ1-1; D is uncertain. Germline CDR1 MDHEN, CDR2 SYDVKM. The CDR3 extends over 13 amino acids. Deletions cut 4 bases from V and 8 bases from J, with 14 bases between. CDR3 nucleotides: TGTGCCAGCAGTTCCCAGCCTTTTACAGAAGCTTTCTTT. Protein sequence: CASSSQPFTEAFF.

This chain links TRBV7-9 with TRBJ1-3; 7 bases agree with TRBD1. V lost 8 bases to trimming and J lost 0 bases; unmatched junction nucleotides: 4. This CDR3 has 14 residues. Germline V gives CDR1 SEHNR, CDR2 FQNEAQ (reference sequence). The CDR3 loop reads CASARGDSGNTIYF. CDR3 bases: TGTGCCAGCGCCAGGGGGGACTCTGGAAACACCATATATTTT.